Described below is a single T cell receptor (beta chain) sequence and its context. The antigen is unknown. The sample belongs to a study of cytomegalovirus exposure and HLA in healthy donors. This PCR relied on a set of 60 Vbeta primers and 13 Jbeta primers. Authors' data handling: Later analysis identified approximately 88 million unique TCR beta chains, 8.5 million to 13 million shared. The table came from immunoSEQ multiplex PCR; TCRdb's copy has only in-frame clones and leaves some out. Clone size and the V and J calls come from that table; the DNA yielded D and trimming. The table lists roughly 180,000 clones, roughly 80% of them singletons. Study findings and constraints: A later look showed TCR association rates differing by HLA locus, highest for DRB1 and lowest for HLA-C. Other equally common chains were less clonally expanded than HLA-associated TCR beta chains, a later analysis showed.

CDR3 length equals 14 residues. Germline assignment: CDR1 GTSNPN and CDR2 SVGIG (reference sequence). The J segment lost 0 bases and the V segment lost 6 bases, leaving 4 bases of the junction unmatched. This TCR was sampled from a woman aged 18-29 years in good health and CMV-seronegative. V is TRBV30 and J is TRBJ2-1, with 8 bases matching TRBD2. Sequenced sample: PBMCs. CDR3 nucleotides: TGTGCCTGCAAGCGGGGGTTCTCCTACAATGAGCAGTTCTTC. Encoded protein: CACKRGFSYNEQFF.